Below, 17 T cell receptor beta chains from the same sample are listed, as sequenced in a study of identifying expanded T cells in peripheral blood (dated by TCRdb to about 2019). The protocol used for the library was the immunoSEQ multiplex PCR assay. TCRdb took this table from immuneACCESS and kept in-frame rearrangements with V and J called. Such tables lack part of the clones; where checked against another copy, unresolved V genes explain under half of the gap, and the rest is unexplained. The sample table lists some 100,000 clones, around 89% of them with a count of one. The ten largest make up around 8.3% of the sample. Sequencing was performed on blood. Every receptor here comes from a person aged 18-70 years in good health.

The V gene is TRBV7-8, the J gene TRBJ2-7; no clear D gene. The CDR3 consists of 15 residues. Germline-derived CDR1 and CDR2 are SGHVS and FQNEAQ. The V and J ends lost 5 bases and 2 bases respectively, with 16 bases between them. The CDR3: CASSTAGSPPYEQYF. CDR3 coding DNA: TGTGCCAGCAGCACCGCCGGGTCCCCACCCTACGAGCAGTACTTC.

The chain joins TRBV5-6 to TRBJ2-5; 7 positions match TRBD1. The CDR3 covers 15 residues. The V gene's germline CDR1 is SGHDT and CDR2 YYEEEE. Trimming removed 2 bases from V and 3 bases from J; junction bases left unmatched: 7. In DNA form, the CDR3 reads TGTGCCAGCAGCTTCCAATATGGGACAGAAGAGACCCAGTACTTC. Translated: CASSFQYGTEETQYF.

V is TRBV20-1 and J is TRBJ2-5; no firm D call. CDR1 and CDR2 from the germline V gene are DFQATT and SNEGSKA (reference sequence). The CDR3 sequence is 9 residues long. V shed 0 bases and J shed 11 bases, with 4 bases lying between them. The CDR3 region is CSARDFQYF. CDR3 nucleotide sequence: TGCAGTGCTAGAGATTTTCAGTACTTC.

V and J are TRBV19 and TRBJ1-2; 7 nucleotides agree with TRBD1. The germline CDR1 and CDR2 sequences are LNHDA and SQIVND (reference sequence). The CDR3 has 14 amino acids. The junction had 12 bases not matched to a gene; V was cut back by 8 bases and J by 6 bases. CDR3 region: CASAFTRQGDGYTF. The DNA of the CDR3 is TGTGCCAGTGCCTTCACGAGACAGGGTGATGGCTACACCTTC. Drawing the rest from reference TRBV19 and TRBJ1-2, the complete variable domain is DGGITQSPKYLFRKEGQNVTLSCEQNLNHDAMYWYRQDPGQGLRLIYYSQIVNDFQKGDIAEGYSVSREKKESFPLTVTSAQKNPTAFYLCASAFTRQGDGYTFGSGTRLTVV.

The rearrangement uses TRBV10-3 and TRBJ2-2; 7 nucleotides agree with TRBD1. The trim removed 6 bases at V and 2 bases at J, leaving 6 bases unmatched. Germline V gene sequence: CDR1 ENHRY, CDR2 SYGVKD. There are 15 residues in the CDR3. This CDR3 reads CAISDDRVNTGELFF. Here the CDR3 DNA reads TGTGCCATCAGCGATGACAGGGTAAACACCGGGGAGCTGTTTTTT.

V gene TRBV19 combines with J gene TRBJ2-5; D might be TRBD2 (5 bases). CDR1 is LNHDA and CDR2 is SQIVND in the germline V gene (reference sequence). This CDR3 contains 14 residues. The ends were cut back, 4 bases at V and 1 base at J, with 10 bases in the middle. In DNA form, the CDR3 reads TGTGCCAGTAGTACCCTCGGGGTCCAAGAGACCCAGTACTTC. This gives the protein CASSTLGVQETQYF.

The count of this clone is one. The chain recombines TRBV5-1 with TRBJ2-1; D is undetermined. The germline V gene encodes CDR1 SGHRS and CDR2 YFSETQ. The ends were cut back, 1 base at V and 5 bases at J, with 10 bases in the middle. The CDR3 extends over 14 amino acids. CDR3 amino acids: CASSLLNSHNEQFF. For the CDR3, the DNA is TGCGCCAGCAGCTTGTTAAACAGCCACAATGAGCAGTTCTTC. Full variable domain (outside the CDR3, taken from reference TRBV5-1 and TRBJ2-1): KAGVTQTPRYLIKTRGQQVTLSCSPISGHRSVSWYQQTPGQGLQFLFEYFSETQRNKGNFPGRFSGRQFSNSRSEMNVSTLELGDSALYLCASSLLNSHNEQFFGPGTRLTVL.

The V and J genes are TRBV5-5 and TRBJ1-5; no definite D call. The germline CDR1 and CDR2 sequences are SGHKS and YYEKEE (reference sequence). Trimming took off 2 bases at V and 5 bases at J, with 14 bases between the two ends. The length of the CDR3 is 15 residues. In nucleotides, the CDR3 is TGTGCCAGCAGCTTTCTAGGAGGATCGGATCAGCCCCAGCATTTT. Translating gives CASSFLGGSDQPQHF.

The chain employs TRBV6-1 and TRBJ1-5; no clear D. CDR3 length: 17 amino acids. The V and J ends lost 2 bases and 1 base respectively, with 15 bases between them. CDR1 MNHNS and CDR2 SASEGT come from the germline V gene. CDR3 DNA: TGTGCCAGCAGTGAACGGGCTCCGGTCCAGAGCAATCAGCCCCAGCATTTT. Its translation is CASSERAPVQSNQPQHF.

The gene calls are TRBV27 and TRBJ2-5, with unresolved D. This CDR3 has 16 residues. V was pared by 0 bases and J by 2 bases, with 13 bases between. Germline loops: CDR1 MNHEY, CDR2 SMNVEV (reference sequence). CDR3 residues: CASSLSPRNPQETQYF. The CDR3 DNA follows: TGTGCCAGCAGTTTATCGCCCAGGAACCCTCAAGAGACCCAGTACTTC.

The chain carries TRBV18 and TRBJ2-2, with TRBD1 matching 8 bases. CDR3 length equals 16 residues. With 3 bases clipped from V and 5 bases from J, the junction kept 8 bases outside the gene matches. The germline V gene encodes CDR1 KGHSH and CDR2 LQKENI. This CDR3 reads CASSPTAGGATGELFF. In DNA form, the CDR3 reads TGTGCCAGCTCACCTACCGCAGGGGGCGCAACCGGGGAGCTGTTTTTT.

The CDR3 DNA is TGTGCCAGCAGTTTTTCGGGGCAGAATAACTATGGCTACACCTTC. Protein product: CASSFSGQNNYGYTF. The rearrangement links TRBV28 to TRBJ1-2; tentative D call: TRBD1 (5 bases). The CDR3 runs to 15 residues. The germline V gene encodes CDR1 MDHEN and CDR2 SYDVKM. Trimming left V 3 bases short and J 1 base short, with 12 bases between.

The chain employs TRBV7-9 and TRBJ1-2; 7 positions agree with TRBD1. V lost 5 bases, J lost 4 bases, and 4 bases stayed unmatched. Germline values: CDR1 SEHNR, CDR2 FQNEAQ (reference sequence). The CDR3 sequence is 13 residues long. In DNA, the CDR3 is TGTGCCAGCAGCGTTACAGGGGTCTATGGCTACACCTTC. Encoded protein: CASSVTGVYGYTF.

The chain recombines TRBV10-3 with TRBJ2-2; D gene uncertain. From germline, CDR1 is ENHRY and CDR2 SYGVKD. The V end was cut by 2 bases, the J end by 3 bases, with 10 bases between. This CDR3 has 15 amino acids. The CDR3 bases are TGTGCCATCAGTGAGCCGGCAGGCGACACCGGGGAGCTGTTTTTT. Protein sequence: CAISEPAGDTGELFF.

This chain uses TRBV5-6 with TRBJ1-3; TRBD1 agrees at 9 bases. Germline V CDR1 and CDR2: SGHDT, YYEEEE. V shed 6 bases, J shed 10 bases, and the junction held 17 bases outside the gene matches. The length of the CDR3 is 16 residues. The CDR3 DNA follows: TGTGCCAGCAACCGCCTTTCCTGGGACAGGGAGGGGACCATATATTTT. Amino acid sequence: CASNRLSWDREGTIYF.

The chain is built from TRBV7-3 and TRBJ2-1, with 11 bases identical to TRBD2. V shed 5 bases and J 14 bases; nucleotides not matched to a gene: 11. CDR1 SGHTA and CDR2 FQGTGA come from the germline V gene. This CDR3 contains 14 residues. CDR3 DNA: TGTGCCAGCAGCCGGACTAGCGGGCCGCAGCAGAAGTTCTTC. This codes for CASSRTSGPQQKFF.

The CDR3 spells CASRKDRSEADTQYF. CDR3 DNA sequence: TGTGCCAGCAGGAAGGACAGATCTGAGGCAGATACGCAGTATTTT. The rearrangement uses TRBV25-1 and TRBJ2-3; TRBD1 might be the D (6 bases). CDR3 length equals 15 residues. Germline CDR1 and CDR2: MGHDK and SYGVNS. V was cut by 6 bases and J by 4 bases, with 17 bases left in between.